This entry describes one T cell receptor beta chain. What it recognizes is unknown. The CDR3 covers 15 residues. The ends lost 1 base at V and 3 bases at J; junction bases unmatched: 4. Germline V gene data show CDR1 as SGHRS and CDR2 as YFSETQ. The data are from a study of shared clonotypes between healthy human individuals. CD45RO negativity and positive selection for CCR7 defined naive CD8 cells, a population that excluded terminally differentiated effector memory CD45RA+ cells. Study-level points and caveats: Rarefaction demonstrated incomplete sorted-subset sequencing despite large depth. Richness estimates generally favored naive over memory subsets.

Data came from immunoSEQ multiplex PCR; TCRdb stores just in-frame clones and leaves some out. The sample shows roughly 2,000,000 clones, roughly 95% of them seen only once. J is TRBJ2-3 and V is TRBV5-1, with TRBD1 matching over 8 bases. Sequencing input: naive CD8+ T cells from PBMCs. The sequence derives from a man younger than 30 in good health. Some clones in this sample may be carry-over from other donors' samples. The CDR3 DNA reads as TGCGCCAGCAGCTTGAGACAGGGGTGGACAGATACGCAGTATTTT. Its protein is CASSLRQGWTDTQYF.